The clone carrying this TCR beta chain appeared many times. Its specificity is unknown. The data were taken from a study of T cells in Graves' hyperthyroidism and ophthalmopathy. General study findings and limits: A median about 6.5 months before onset, the model predicted ophthalmopathy. In blood, most of the thyroid clonotypes expanded above 0.001 were also present.

The CDR3 contains 12 residues. V gave up 1 base and J gave up 2 bases, with 5 bases separating them. Germline V gene data show CDR1 as GTSNPN and CDR2 as SVGIG (reference sequence). RNA transcripts provided the source from which TCR beta CDR3 regions were amplified. RT-PCR in the first round (using the HTBI primer set) targeted the TCR CDR3. TCRdb called the multiplex PCR reads again in MiXCR, with one record for every CDR3 protein. The sample consists of 380,000 or so distinct CDR3 sequences, roughly 13% of them appearing once. Hyperthyroidism had been newly diagnosed in patients aged 18 to 65, and its duration was under 2 months. Exclusion criteria comprised uncontrolled infection, other autoimmune disease, pregnancy or lactation.

The origin of this receptor is a man aged 30 to 45 with Graves' hyperthyroidism that later progressed to Graves' ophthalmopathy. Sequenced input: blood. The rearrangement joins TRBV30 to TRBJ1-1; no clear D. The CDR3 region has the DNA TGTGCCTGGAGTGACAGCAACACTGAAGCTTTCTTT. Protein product: CAWSDSNTEAFF.